This TCR beta chain was sequenced during a study of blood T cell repertoires in COVID-19. As originally analysed: Amplified reference gene primers provided the basis for estimating nucleated cell counts. The method was immunoSEQ multiplex PCR; TCRdb's version includes in-frame clones alone and lacks a portion of them. V and J calls and clone size are those listed in that table; D and trimming were worked out from the DNA. This sample has some 200,000 clones, with about 88% found just once. The CDR3 runs 16 residues. Germline V gives CDR1 LGHNA, CDR2 YSLEER. Between the trimmed V and J ends, which lost 0 bases and 1 base, there was a span of 9 bases. The table lists this clone with a few counts.

The chain links TRBV4-3 to TRBJ2-2, with D unresolved. This TCR derives from a young man with active or convalescent COVID-19. Input material: peripheral blood. CDR3 nucleotides: TGCGCCAGCAGCCAAGATTCTGGCTTGAACACCGGGGAGCTGTTTTTT. Protein sequence: CASSQDSGLNTGELFF.